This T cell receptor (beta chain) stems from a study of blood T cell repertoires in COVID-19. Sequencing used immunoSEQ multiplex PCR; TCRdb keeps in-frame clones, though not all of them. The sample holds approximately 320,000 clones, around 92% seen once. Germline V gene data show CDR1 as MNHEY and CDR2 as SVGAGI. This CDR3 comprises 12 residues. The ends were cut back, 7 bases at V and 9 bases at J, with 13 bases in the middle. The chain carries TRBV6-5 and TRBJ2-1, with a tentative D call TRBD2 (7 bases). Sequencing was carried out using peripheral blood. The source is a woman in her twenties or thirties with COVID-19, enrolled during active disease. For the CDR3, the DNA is TGTGCCAGCATGGGGGGGCTCGGTGAGCAGTTCTTC. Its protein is CASMGGLGEQFF.